This entry lists 15 T cell receptor beta chains sequenced from one sample in a study of T cells in Graves' hyperthyroidism and ophthalmopathy. Using RNA transcripts as the source, TCR beta CDR3 regions were amplified. A first-round RT-PCR of the TCR CDR3 used the HTBI primer set. TCRdb re-analysed the multiplex PCR reads in MiXCR, keeping a single row per CDR3 protein. The sample comprises approximately 710,000 distinct CDR3 sequences, about 18% of which are singletons, and roughly 15% rests with the top ten. Specimen: blood. The receptor set was obtained from a man aged 50-59 years with Graves' hyperthyroidism.

This clonotype was recorded at least ten times. The J gene is TRBJ2-3, the V gene TRBV30; no definite D call. In germline, CDR1 is GTSNPN, CDR2 SVGIG (reference sequence). The CDR3 runs to 12 residues. V was clipped by 0 bases and J by 3 bases, with 4 bases between them. As DNA, the CDR3 is TGTGCCTGGAGTGTAGTAACAGATACGCAGTATTTT. Translating it yields CAWSVVTDTQYF.

This clonotype appeared many times. The chain couples TRBV6-1 to TRBJ1-2, with D perhaps TRBD1 (5 bases). Germline CDR1 is MNHNS and CDR2 is SASEGT. With 3 bases removed from V and 1 base from J, the gap between germline ends came to 15 bases. This CDR3 is built from 16 residues. CDR3 loop: CASSEWGPGVNYGYTF. Here the CDR3 DNA reads TGTGCCAGCAGTGAGTGGGGACCGGGAGTTAACTATGGCTACACCTTC.

There are a few counts of this clonotype. The rearrangement joins TRBV6-1 to TRBJ2-1; TRBD1 agrees at 8 bases. Losses at the gene ends were 8 bases for V and 8 bases for J; bases not matched to a gene: 17. The CDR3 loop spans 16 amino acids. Germline V lookup: CDR1 MNHNS, CDR2 SASEGT. CDR3 loop: CASLGLRQGSGYEQFF. DNA of the CDR3: TGTGCCAGCCTCGGGTTAAGACAGGGGAGTGGGTATGAGCAGTTCTTC.

This clonotype was picked up many times. This chain joins TRBV29-1 and TRBJ1-2; D gene unclear. The CDR3 runs to 12 residues. Deletions cut 4 bases from V and 4 bases from J, with 10 bases between. CDR1 is SQVTM, CDR2 ANQGSEA, per germline. In DNA form, the CDR3 reads TGCAGCGTTGCGTCGCAGGCCTATGGCTACACCTTC. Protein product: CSVASQAYGYTF.

This clonotype was recorded a few times. The J gene is TRBJ2-1, the V gene TRBV30, with a possible D match to TRBD2 (5 bases). V lost 4 bases and J 0 bases, leaving 10 bases between the germline ends. In germline, CDR1 is GTSNPN, CDR2 SVGIG (reference sequence). This CDR3 is built from 14 residues. The CDR3 loop is CAWKIGGSYNEQFF. DNA of the CDR3: TGTGCCTGGAAAATCGGAGGCTCCTACAATGAGCAGTTCTTC.

This clonotype was seen more than once but under ten times. Its ends do not fully match the called genes, so a read error is possible. The genes are TRBV5-1 and TRBJ2-7, with TRBD1 identical over 8 bases. The CDR3 has 14 amino acids. Germline loops: CDR1 SGHRS, CDR2 YFSETQ. The DNA for the CDR3 is TGCGCCAGCAGCTTGTCCTCAGGGGGCTACGAGCGGTACTTC. It is translated as CASSLSSGGYERYF. Combining the CDR3 with reference TRBV5-1 and TRBJ2-7 gives the whole variable domain KAGVTQTPRYLIKTRGQQVTLSCSPISGHRSVSWYQQTPGQGLQFLFEYFSETQRNKGNFPGRFSGRQFSNSRSEMNVSTLELGDSALYLCASSLSSGGYERYFGPGTRLTVT.

There are many counts of this clonotype. This chain connects TRBV2 to TRBJ2-5; 11 nucleotides match TRBD2. CDR1 is SNHLY and CDR2 is FYNNEI in the germline V gene. V trimming: 8 bases; J trimming: 4 bases; junction bases outside the gene matches: 3. The CDR3 sequence is 13 residues long. The CDR3 loop reads CASASGRLETQYF. The CDR3 coding sequence is TGTGCCAGCGCTAGCGGGAGGCTAGAGACCCAGTACTTC.

This clonotype was counted ten times or more. The chain carries TRBV7-9 and TRBJ1-6; 9 nucleotides match TRBD1. The CDR3 length is 15 residues. Germline V lookup: CDR1 SEHNR, CDR2 FQNEAQ (reference sequence). Trimming removed 1 base from V and 6 bases from J; junction bases left unmatched: 1. CDR3 protein: CASSLETGGNSPLHF. Here the CDR3 DNA reads TGTGCCAGCAGCTTAGAGACAGGGGGTAATTCACCCCTCCACTTT.

CDR3 DNA: TGTGCCAGCAAACTGACAGGGGATTATGGCTACACCTTC. Its protein is CASKLTGDYGYTF. This rearrangement joins TRBV27 to TRBJ1-2; 8 nucleotides match TRBD1. Trimming took 7 bases from V and 5 from J; bases not matched to a gene: 6. The CDR3 has 13 amino acids. CDR1 is MNHEY, CDR2 SMNVEV, per germline (reference sequence).

This clonotype appeared many times. The chain employs TRBV18 and TRBJ2-3; TRBD2 matches at 8 bases. Germline V gene lookup returns CDR1 KGHSH and CDR2 LQKENI. The CDR3 is 14 residues long. Losses at the gene ends were 5 bases for V and 5 bases for J; bases not matched to a gene: 6. Written as DNA, the CDR3 is TGTGCCAGCTCATCGACTAGCGTGGGAGATACGCAGTATTTT. Translated, it gives CASSSTSVGDTQYF. The entire variable domain, with the rest obtained from reference TRBV18 and TRBJ2-3, is as follows: NAGVMQNPRHLVRRRGQEARLRCSPMKGHSHVYWYRQLPEEGLKFMVYLQKENIIDESGMPKERFSAEFPKEGPSILRIQQVVRGDSAAYFCASSSTSVGDTQYFGPGTRLTVL.

The V gene is TRBV10-2, the J gene TRBJ1-5; a possible D gene is TRBD1 (6 bases). Trimming pared 6 bases from V and 2 bases from J, leaving 26 bases between. The CDR3 sequence is 19 residues long. CDR1 is WSHSY and CDR2 is SAAADI in the germline V gene. The CDR3 sequence is CASRNGTTGRYSGNQPQHF. DNA of the CDR3: TGCGCCAGCAGGAACGGGACAACAGGTCGGTATAGTGGCAATCAGCCCCAGCATTTT.

This clonotype was observed a few times. The chain couples TRBV12-3 or TRBV12-4 to TRBJ1-2; possible D gene TRBD1, 5 bases. The V end was cut by 6 bases, the J end by 4 bases, with 12 bases between. The CDR3 has 13 amino acids. CDR3 residues: CASSKGPTYGYTF. The CDR3 DNA reads TGTGCCAGCAGCAAGGGACCGACCTATGGCTACACCTTC.

V is TRBV18 and J is TRBJ2-7, with D unresolved. V was cut by 2 bases and J by 2 bases, with 16 bases left in between. The CDR3 is 16 amino acids. Germline assignment: CDR1 KGHSH and CDR2 LQKENI. The CDR3 DNA follows: TGTGCCAGCTCACCATCCTCGAGATCCGGACCCTACGAGCAGTACTTC. Protein: CASSPSSRSGPYEQYF. Supplemented by reference TRBV18 and TRBJ2-7, the full variable domain reads NAGVMQNPRHLVRRRGQEARLRCSPMKGHSHVYWYRQLPEEGLKFMVYLQKENIIDESGMPKERFSAEFPKEGPSILRIQQVVRGDSAAYFCASSPSSRSGPYEQYFGPGTRLTVT.

Notes on this clonotype: An end of the junction differs from the germline gene, which may be a read error. Written as DNA, the CDR3 is TGTGCTAGCAGCTCCCTTGGACTAGCGGGAGGGCCCTCTGGCACAGATACGCAGTATTTT. Its protein is CASSSLGLAGGPSGTDTQYF. The V gene is TRBV7-7, the J gene TRBJ2-3; TRBD2 matches at 15 bases. The CDR3 loop spans 20 amino acids. Germline V gene lookup returns CDR1 SSHAT and CDR2 FNYEAQ (reference sequence).

V gene TRBV24-1 combines with J gene TRBJ2-3; a weak D match, TRBD1 (5 bases). Trimming stripped 2 bases from V and 1 base from J, with 9 bases between. Germline V gives CDR1 KGHDR, CDR2 SFDVKD. The CDR3 sequence is 15 residues long. The CDR3 DNA follows: TGTGCCACCAGTGATTCAGGGTTTGGCACAGATACGCAGTATTTT. Translation: CATSDSGFGTDTQYF.